This section outlines one T cell receptor (beta chain) sequence together with its context. J gave up 4 bases and V 5 bases, and 11 bases lay outside the gene matches. CDR3 size: 16 residues. Per the germline V gene, CDR1 is LGHNA and CDR2 is YSLEER. The data belong to a study of blood T cells in healthy people across ages. PCR was performed a second time for 7 to 11 cycles using a sample-barcoded 5' primer and a J-beta primer mix. Each CDR3 protein gets one entry after TCRdb re-called the 5' RACE reads with MiXCR. The sample holds 850,000 to 1,100,000 distinct CDR3 sequences, about two fifths seen once.

The chain carries TRBV4-3 and TRBJ2-1, with TRBD2 identical over 7 bases. This sequence originates from a man aged 18-30 years in good health. Specimen: blood. The CDR3 loop is CASSCSTGGEYNEQFF. CDR3 bases: TGCGCCAGCAGCTGTTCGACGGGGGGAGAATACAATGAGCAGTTCTTC.